This TCR beta chain emerged from a study of blood T cell repertoires in COVID-19. In the authors' workflow: How many nucleated cells were present was estimated from reference gene primer amplification. The repertoire was sequenced with immunoSEQ multiplex PCR; TCRdb's copy has only in-frame clones and lacks some. Clone size and V and J calls were adopted from that table, with D and trimming inferred from the DNA. The table records hundreds of thousands of clones, around 89% of them present only once. Participants spanned ages 18 to 89 years and resided in some 22 US areas. The CDR3 sequence is 15 residues long. J was trimmed by 0 bases and V by 2 bases; bases with no gene match: 3. Germline V gene lookup returns CDR1 PRHDT and CDR2 FYEKMQ (reference sequence).

The sample consisted of PBMCs or T cells enriched from blood (not recorded which). This sequence originates from a woman aged 25 to 39 who had recovered from COVID-19. The chain uses TRBV13 and TRBJ1-2; TRBD1 matches 7 bases. For the CDR3, the DNA is TGTGCCAGCAGCTTAAGGGGGCCGGCTAACTATGGCTACACCTTC. The encoded protein is CASSLRGPANYGYTF. Looking up the rest from reference TRBV13 and TRBJ1-2 gives the full variable domain: AAGVIQSPRHLIKEKRETATLKCYPIPRHDTVYWYQQGPGQDPQFLISFYEKMQSDKGSIPDRFSAQQFSDYHSELNMSSLELGDSALYFCASSLRGPANYGYTFGSGTRLTVV.